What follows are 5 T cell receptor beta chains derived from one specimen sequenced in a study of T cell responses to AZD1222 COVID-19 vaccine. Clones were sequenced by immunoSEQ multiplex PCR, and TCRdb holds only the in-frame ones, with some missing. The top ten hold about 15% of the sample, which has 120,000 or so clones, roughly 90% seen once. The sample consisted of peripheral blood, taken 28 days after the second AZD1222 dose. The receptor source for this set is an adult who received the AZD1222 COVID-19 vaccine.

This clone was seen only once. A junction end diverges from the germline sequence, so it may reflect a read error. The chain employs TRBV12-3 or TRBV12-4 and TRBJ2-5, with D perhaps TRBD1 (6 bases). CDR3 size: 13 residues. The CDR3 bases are TGTGCCAGCAGCCCCGGACAGCAAGGGACCCAGTACTTC. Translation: CASSPGQQGTQYF.

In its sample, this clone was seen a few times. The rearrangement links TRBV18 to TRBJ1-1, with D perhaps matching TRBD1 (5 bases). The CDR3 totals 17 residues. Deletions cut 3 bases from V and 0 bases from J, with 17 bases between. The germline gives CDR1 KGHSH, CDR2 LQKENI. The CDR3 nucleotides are TGTGCCAGCTCACCGATTATCACGGGGGAAGTGAACACTGAAGCTTTCTTT. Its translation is CASSPIITGEVNTEAFF.

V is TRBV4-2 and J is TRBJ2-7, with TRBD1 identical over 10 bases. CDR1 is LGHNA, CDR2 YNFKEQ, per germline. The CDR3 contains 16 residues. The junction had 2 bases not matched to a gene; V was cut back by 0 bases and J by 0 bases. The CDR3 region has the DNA TGTGCCAGCAGCCAAGAGGGACAGGGGAGCTCCTACGAGCAGTACTTC. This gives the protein CASSQEGQGSSYEQYF.

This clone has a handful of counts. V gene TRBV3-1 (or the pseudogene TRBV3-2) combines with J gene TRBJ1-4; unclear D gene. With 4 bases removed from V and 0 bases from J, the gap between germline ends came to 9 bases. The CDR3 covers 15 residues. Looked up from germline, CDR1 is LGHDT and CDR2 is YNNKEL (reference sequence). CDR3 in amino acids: CASSPTQTTNEKLFF. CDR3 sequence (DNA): TGTGCCAGCAGCCCTACGCAGACAACTAATGAAAAACTGTTTTTT.

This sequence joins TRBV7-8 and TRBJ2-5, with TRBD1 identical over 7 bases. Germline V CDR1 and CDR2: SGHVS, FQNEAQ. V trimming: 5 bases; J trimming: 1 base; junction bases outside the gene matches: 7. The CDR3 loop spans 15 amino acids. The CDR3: CASSHRGSVQETQYF. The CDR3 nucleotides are TGTGCCAGCAGCCACAGGGGATCGGTCCAAGAGACCCAGTACTTC.